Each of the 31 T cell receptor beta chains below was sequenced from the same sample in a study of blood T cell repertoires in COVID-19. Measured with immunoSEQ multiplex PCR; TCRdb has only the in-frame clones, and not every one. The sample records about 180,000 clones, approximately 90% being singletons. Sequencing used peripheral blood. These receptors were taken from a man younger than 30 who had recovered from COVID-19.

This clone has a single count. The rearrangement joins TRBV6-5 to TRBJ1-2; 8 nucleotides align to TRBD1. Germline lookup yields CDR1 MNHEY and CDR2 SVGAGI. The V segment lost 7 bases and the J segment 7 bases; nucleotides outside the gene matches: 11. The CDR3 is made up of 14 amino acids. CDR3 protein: CASTDRGRGVGYTF. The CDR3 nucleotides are TGTGCCAGCACCGACAGGGGCAGGGGAGTTGGCTACACCTTC.

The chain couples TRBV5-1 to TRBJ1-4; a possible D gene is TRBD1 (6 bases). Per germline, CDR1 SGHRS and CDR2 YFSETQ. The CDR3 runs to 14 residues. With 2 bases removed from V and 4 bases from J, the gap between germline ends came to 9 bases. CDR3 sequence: CASSFGQSNEKLFF. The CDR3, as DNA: TGCGCCAGCAGCTTTGGACAGAGTAATGAAAAACTGTTTTTT.

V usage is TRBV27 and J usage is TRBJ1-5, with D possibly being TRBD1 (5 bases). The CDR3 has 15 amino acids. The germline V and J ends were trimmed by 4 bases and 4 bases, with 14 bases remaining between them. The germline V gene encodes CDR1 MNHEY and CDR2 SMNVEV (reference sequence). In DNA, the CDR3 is TGTGCCAGCAGTTCCGACAGTTCTGGTAATCAGCCCCAGCATTTT. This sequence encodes CASSSDSSGNQPQHF.

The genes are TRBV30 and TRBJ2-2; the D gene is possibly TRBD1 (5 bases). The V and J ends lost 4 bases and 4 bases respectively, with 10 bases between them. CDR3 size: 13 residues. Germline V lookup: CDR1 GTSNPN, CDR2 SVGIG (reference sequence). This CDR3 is CAWTGRATGELFF. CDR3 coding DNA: TGTGCCTGGACGGGCAGGGCCACCGGGGAGCTGTTTTTT.

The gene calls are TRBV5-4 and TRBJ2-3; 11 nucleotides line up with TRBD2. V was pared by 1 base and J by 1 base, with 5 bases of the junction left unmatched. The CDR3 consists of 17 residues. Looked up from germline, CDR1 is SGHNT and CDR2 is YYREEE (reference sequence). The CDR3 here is CASSLLPLAGGTDTQYF. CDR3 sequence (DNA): TGTGCCAGCAGCTTGCTACCACTAGCGGGGGGCACAGATACGCAGTATTTT. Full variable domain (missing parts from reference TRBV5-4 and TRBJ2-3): ETGVTQSPTHLIKTRGQQVTLRCSSQSGHNTVSWYQQALGQGPQFIFQYYREEENGRGNFPPRFSGLQFPNYSSELNVNALELDDSALYLCASSLLPLAGGTDTQYFGPGTRLTVL.

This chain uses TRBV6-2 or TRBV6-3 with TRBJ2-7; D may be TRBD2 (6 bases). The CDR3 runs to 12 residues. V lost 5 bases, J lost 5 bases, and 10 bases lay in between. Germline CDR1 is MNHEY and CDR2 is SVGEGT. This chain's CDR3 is CASSHGGDEQYF. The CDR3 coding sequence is TGTGCCAGCAGTCACGGGGGAGACGAGCAGTACTTC.

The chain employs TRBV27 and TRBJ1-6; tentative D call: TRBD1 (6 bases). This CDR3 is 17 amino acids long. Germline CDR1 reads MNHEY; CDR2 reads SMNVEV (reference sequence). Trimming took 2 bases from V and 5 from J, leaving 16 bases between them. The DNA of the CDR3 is TGTGCCAGCAGTTTAGGACCCCAGGGGCTACATAATTCACCCCTCCACTTT. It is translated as CASSLGPQGLHNSPLHF.

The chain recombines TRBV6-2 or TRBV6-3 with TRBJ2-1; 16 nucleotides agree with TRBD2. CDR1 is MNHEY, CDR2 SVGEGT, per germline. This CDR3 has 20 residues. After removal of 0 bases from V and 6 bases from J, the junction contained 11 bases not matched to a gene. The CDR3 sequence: CASSYSGTSGRARDLNEQFF. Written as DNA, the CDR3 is TGTGCCAGCAGTTACTCAGGGACTAGCGGGAGGGCCCGCGACCTCAATGAGCAGTTCTTC.

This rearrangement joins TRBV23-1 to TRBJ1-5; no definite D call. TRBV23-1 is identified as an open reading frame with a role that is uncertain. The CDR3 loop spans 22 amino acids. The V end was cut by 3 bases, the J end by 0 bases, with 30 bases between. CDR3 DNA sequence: TGCGCCAGCAGTCACGCGATCGGCGTGGCAGGCGAAAGTAGTGATAGCAATCAGCCCCAGCATTTT. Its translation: CASSHAIGVAGESSDSNQPQHF.

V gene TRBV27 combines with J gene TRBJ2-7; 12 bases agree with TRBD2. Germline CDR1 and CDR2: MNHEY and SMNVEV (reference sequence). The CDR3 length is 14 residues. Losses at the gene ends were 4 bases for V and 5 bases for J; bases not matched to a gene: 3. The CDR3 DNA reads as TGTGCCAGCAGTTCACTAGCGGGAGGAAACGAGCAGTACTTC. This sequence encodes CASSSLAGGNEQYF.

In DNA form, the CDR3 reads TGTGCCAGTAGTATAGGGGGATATTGGACTAGCGGGAGGAACAATGAGCAGTTCTTC. It translates to CASSIGGYWTSGRNNEQFF. The chain employs TRBV19 and TRBJ2-1, with TRBD2 identical over 14 bases. The V segment lost 1 base and the J segment 5 bases; nucleotides outside the gene matches: 10. Germline values: CDR1 LNHDA, CDR2 SQIVND (reference sequence). The CDR3 runs 19 residues.

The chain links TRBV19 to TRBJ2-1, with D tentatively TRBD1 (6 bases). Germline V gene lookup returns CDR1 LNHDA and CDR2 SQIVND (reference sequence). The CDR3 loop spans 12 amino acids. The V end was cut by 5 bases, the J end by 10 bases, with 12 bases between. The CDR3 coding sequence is TGTGCCAGTAGTGGAGGAAGGGGGGAGCAGTTCTTC. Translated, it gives CASSGGRGEQFF.

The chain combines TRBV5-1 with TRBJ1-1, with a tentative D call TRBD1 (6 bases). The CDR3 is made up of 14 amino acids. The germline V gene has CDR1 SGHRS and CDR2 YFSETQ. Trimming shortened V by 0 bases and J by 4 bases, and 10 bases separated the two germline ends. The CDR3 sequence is CASSLDRESTEAFF. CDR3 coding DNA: TGCGCCAGCAGCTTGGACAGGGAGTCCACTGAAGCTTTCTTT.

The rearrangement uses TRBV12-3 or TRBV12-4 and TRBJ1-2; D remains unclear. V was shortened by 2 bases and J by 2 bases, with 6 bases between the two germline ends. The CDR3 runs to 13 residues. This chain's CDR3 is CASSLQVNYGYTF. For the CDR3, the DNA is TGTGCCAGCAGTTTACAGGTGAACTATGGCTACACCTTC.

CDR3 sequence reads: CASSLPGRNEQFF. In nucleotides, the CDR3 is TGTGCCAGCAGCTTGCCAGGGCGTAATGAGCAGTTCTTC. The V call is TRBV5-6, the J call TRBJ2-1; D possibly corresponds to TRBD1 (5 bases). Per the germline V gene, CDR1 is SGHDT and CDR2 is YYEEEE. The CDR3 runs 13 residues. Between the trimmed V and J ends, which lost 1 base and 7 bases, there was a span of 9 bases.

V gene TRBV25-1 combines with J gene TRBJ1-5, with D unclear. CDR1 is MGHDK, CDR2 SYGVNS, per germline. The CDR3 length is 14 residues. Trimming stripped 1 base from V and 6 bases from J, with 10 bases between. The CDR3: CASSESNRVQPQHF. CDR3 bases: TGTGCCAGCAGTGAATCAAATAGAGTTCAGCCCCAGCATTTT.

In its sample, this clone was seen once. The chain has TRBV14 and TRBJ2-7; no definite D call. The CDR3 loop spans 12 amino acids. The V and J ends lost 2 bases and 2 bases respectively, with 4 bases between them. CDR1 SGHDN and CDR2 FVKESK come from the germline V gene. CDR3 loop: CASSQTAYEQYF. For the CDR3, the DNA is TGTGCCAGCAGCCAAACTGCCTACGAGCAGTACTTC. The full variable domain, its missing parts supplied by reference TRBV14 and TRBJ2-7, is EAGVTQFPSHSVIEKGQTVTLRCDPISGHDNLYWYRRVMGKEIKFLLHFVKESKQDESGMPNNRFLAERTGGTYSTLKVQPAELEDSGVYFCASSQTAYEQYFGPGTRLTVT.

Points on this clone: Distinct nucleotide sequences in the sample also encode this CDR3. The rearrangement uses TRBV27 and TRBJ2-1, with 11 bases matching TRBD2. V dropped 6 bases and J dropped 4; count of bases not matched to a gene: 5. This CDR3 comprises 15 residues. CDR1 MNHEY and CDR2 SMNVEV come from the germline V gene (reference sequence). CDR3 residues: CASSPGTSGYNEQFF. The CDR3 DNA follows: TGTGCCAGCAGCCCAGGGACTAGCGGATACAATGAGCAGTTCTTC.

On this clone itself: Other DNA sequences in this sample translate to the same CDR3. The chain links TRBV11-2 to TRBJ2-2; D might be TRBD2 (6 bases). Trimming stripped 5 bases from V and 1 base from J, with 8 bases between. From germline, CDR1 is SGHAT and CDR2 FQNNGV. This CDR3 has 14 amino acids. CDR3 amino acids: CASSRRGNTGELFF. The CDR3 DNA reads TGTGCCAGCAGCCGGCGGGGGAACACCGGGGAGCTGTTTTTT.

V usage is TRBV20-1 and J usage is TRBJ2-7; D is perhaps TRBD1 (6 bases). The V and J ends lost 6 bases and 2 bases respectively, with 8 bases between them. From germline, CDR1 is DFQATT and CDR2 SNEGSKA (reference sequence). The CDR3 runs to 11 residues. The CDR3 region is CSARTAYEQYF. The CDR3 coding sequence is TGCAGTGCCCGGACAGCCTACGAGCAGTACTTC.

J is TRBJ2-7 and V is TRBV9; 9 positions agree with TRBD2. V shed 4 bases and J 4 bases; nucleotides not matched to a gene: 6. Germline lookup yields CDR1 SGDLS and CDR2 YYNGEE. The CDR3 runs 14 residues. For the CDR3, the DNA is TGTGCCAGCAGCCTATCTGGACTAGCGTACGAGCAGTACTTC. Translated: CASSLSGLAYEQYF. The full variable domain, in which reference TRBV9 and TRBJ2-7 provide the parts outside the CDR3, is DSGVTQTPKHLITATGQRVTLRCSPRSGDLSVYWYQQSLDQGLQFLIQYYNGEERAKGNILERFSAQQFPDLHSELNLSSLELGDSALYFCASSLSGLAYEQYFGPGTRLTVT.

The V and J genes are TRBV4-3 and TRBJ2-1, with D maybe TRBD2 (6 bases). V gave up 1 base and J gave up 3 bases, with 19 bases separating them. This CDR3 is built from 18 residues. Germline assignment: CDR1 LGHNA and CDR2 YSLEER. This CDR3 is CASSQGALGGRLYNEQFF. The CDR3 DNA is TGCGCCAGCAGCCAAGGGGCGCTAGGAGGGAGGCTCTACAATGAGCAGTTCTTC.

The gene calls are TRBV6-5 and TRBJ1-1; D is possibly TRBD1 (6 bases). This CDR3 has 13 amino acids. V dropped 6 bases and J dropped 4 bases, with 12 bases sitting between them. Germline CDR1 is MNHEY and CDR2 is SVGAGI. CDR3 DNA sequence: TGTGCCAGCAGGCTAACAGGGAGCACTGAAGCTTTCTTT. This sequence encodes CASRLTGSTEAFF.

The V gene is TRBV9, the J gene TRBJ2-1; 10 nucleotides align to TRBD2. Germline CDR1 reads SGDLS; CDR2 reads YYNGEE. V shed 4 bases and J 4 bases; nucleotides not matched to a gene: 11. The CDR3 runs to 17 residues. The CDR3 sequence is CASSPEVGTSVYNEQFF. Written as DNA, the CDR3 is TGTGCCAGCAGCCCAGAAGTAGGGACTAGCGTTTACAATGAGCAGTTCTTC.

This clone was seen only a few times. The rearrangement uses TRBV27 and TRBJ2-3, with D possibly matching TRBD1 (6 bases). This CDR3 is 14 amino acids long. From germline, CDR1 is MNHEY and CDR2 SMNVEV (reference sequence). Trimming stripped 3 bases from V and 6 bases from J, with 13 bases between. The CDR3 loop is CASSLRQGSDTQYF. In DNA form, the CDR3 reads TGTGCCAGCAGTTTGCGGCAGGGGTCTGATACGCAGTATTTT.

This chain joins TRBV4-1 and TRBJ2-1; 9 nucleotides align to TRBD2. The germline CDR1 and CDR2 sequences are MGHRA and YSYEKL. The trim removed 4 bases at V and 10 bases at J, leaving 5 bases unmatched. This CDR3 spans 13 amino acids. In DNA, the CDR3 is TGCGCCAGCAGCCTCGGGACTAGCCTAGAGCAGTTCTTC. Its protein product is CASSLGTSLEQFF.

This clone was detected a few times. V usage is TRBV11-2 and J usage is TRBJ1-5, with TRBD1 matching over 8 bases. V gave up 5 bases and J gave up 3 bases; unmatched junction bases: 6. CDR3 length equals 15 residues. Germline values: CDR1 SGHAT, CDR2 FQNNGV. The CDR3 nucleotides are TGTGCCAGCAGCACCGGGACAGGTAACAATCAGCCCCAGCATTTT. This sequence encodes CASSTGTGNNQPQHF.

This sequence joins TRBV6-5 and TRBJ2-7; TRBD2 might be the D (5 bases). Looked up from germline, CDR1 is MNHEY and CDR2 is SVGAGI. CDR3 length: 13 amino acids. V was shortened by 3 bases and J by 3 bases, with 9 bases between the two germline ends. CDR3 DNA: TGTGCCAGCAGTTATTCTGGACTCTACGAGCAGTACTTC. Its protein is CASSYSGLYEQYF.

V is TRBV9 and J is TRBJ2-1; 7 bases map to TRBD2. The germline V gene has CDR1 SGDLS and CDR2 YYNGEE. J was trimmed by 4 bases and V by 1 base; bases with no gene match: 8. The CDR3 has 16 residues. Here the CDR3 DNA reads TGTGCCAGCAGCGTATGGGCGGGAGTGGGTTACAATGAGCAGTTCTTC. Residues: CASSVWAGVGYNEQFF.

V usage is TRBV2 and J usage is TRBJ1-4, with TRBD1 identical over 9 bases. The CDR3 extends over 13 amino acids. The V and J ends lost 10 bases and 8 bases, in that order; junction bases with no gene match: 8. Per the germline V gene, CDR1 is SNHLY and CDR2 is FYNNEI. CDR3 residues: CATLGDREEKLFF. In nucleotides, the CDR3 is TGTGCCACCCTCGGGGACAGGGAGGAAAAACTGTTTTTT.

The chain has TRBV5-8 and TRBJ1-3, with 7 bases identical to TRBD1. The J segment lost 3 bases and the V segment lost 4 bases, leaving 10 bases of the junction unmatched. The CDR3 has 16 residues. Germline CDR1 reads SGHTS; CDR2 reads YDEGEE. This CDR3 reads CASSTTTGAGGNTIYF. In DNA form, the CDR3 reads TGTGCCAGCAGCACCACAACAGGGGCTGGTGGAAACACCATATATTTT.